The 25 T cell receptor beta chains below were found in one sample sequenced in a study of PD-1 blockade in classical Hodgkin lymphoma. Time point reported: newly diagnosed, previously untreated cHL patient sample. TCRdb's table, derived via immunoSEQ multiplex PCR, lists solely in-frame clones and lacks some. The sample has tens of thousands of clones; over 90% are singletons. Material: peripheral blood mononuclear cells (PBMCs). The receptors were gathered from a human donor with classical Hodgkin lymphoma.

This rearrangement joins TRBV4-1 to TRBJ1-3; the D gene is possibly TRBD1 (6 bases). Germline V lookup: CDR1 MGHRA, CDR2 YSYEKL. V gave up 1 base and J gave up 0 bases, with 10 bases separating them. The CDR3 covers 16 residues. CDR3 sequence: CASSQVTGASGNTIYF. In nucleotides, the CDR3 is TGCGCCAGCAGCCAAGTTACGGGGGCCTCTGGAAACACCATATATTTT.

This clone was found once. This chain connects TRBV9 to TRBJ2-3, with 7 bases lining up with TRBD1. This CDR3 spans 16 amino acids. V shed 2 bases and J 0 bases; nucleotides not matched to a gene: 6. From germline, CDR1 is SGDLS and CDR2 YYNGEE. The chain's CDR3 is CASSVRGRVSTDTQYF. CDR3 in DNA: TGTGCCAGCAGCGTGAGGGGGCGCGTGAGCACAGATACGCAGTATTTT.

V and J are TRBV25-1 and TRBJ2-5, with D tentatively TRBD1 (5 bases). Trimming took off 2 bases at V and 5 bases at J, with 9 bases between the two ends. Germline values: CDR1 MGHDK, CDR2 SYGVNS. The CDR3 has 13 amino acids. Written as DNA, the CDR3 is TGTGCCAGCAGTGAAACAGGATTGGAGACCCAGTACTTC. This encodes CASSETGLETQYF.

The V gene is TRBV28, the J gene TRBJ1-2; D is ambiguous. Trimming pared 5 bases from V and 0 bases from J, leaving 10 bases between. CDR1 is MDHEN and CDR2 is SYDVKM in the germline V gene. The CDR3 sequence is 14 residues long. CDR3 amino acids: CASSESRTNYGYTF. CDR3 coding DNA: TGTGCCAGCAGTGAAAGCAGAACTAACTATGGCTACACCTTC.

The chain links TRBV5-4 to TRBJ2-5, with TRBD1 identical over 8 bases. Germline trimming cut 6 bases from V and 5 bases from J; bases unmatched to any gene: 9. Germline values: CDR1 SGHNT, CDR2 YYREEE (reference sequence). This CDR3 has 14 amino acids. The CDR3 DNA sequence: TGTGCCAGCACGAAACAGGGGGGAGGTGAGACCCAGTACTTC. Its protein is CASTKQGGGETQYF.

This chain uses TRBV28 with TRBJ2-7, with D tentatively TRBD2 (6 bases). The V gene lost 7 bases and the J gene lost 2 bases, with 12 bases spanning the gap. The germline V gene has CDR1 MDHEN and CDR2 SYDVKM. CDR3 length: 13 amino acids. The DNA of the CDR3 is TGTGCCAGCAACGGAGGGGTCCCCTACGAGCAGTACTTC. Protein product: CASNGGVPYEQYF.

The count of this clone is one. This chain links TRBV2 with TRBJ2-5; maybe TRBD1 (6 bases). In germline, CDR1 is SNHLY, CDR2 FYNNEI. The length of the CDR3 is 18 residues. V gave up 4 bases and J gave up 5 bases, with 26 bases separating them. CDR3 in DNA: TGTGCCAGCAGTGTTCCCAACAGGGAGTCGGTCTTTTGGGAGACCCAGTACTTC. This sequence encodes CASSVPNRESVFWETQYF.

The chain links TRBV6-5 to TRBJ1-2; 12 bases are shared with TRBD1. The germline V gene has CDR1 MNHEY and CDR2 SVGAGI. Losses at the gene ends were 7 bases for V and 7 bases for J; bases not matched to a gene: 4. The CDR3 length is 13 residues. The CDR3: CASTPGQGAGYTF. In DNA form, the CDR3 reads TGTGCCAGCACCCCGGGACAGGGGGCTGGCTACACCTTC.

This clone appeared once. This chain uses TRBV18 with TRBJ2-3; the D is unclear. With 1 base removed from V and 0 bases from J, the gap between germline ends came to 8 bases. The CDR3 is 15 residues long. Germline V gives CDR1 KGHSH, CDR2 LQKENI. CDR3 in amino acids: CASSPLAGSTDTQYF. The CDR3 DNA is TGTGCCAGCTCACCACTCGCCGGGAGCACAGATACGCAGTATTTT.

The chain joins TRBV25-1 to TRBJ2-7; D uncertain. Germline V lookup: CDR1 MGHDK, CDR2 SYGVNS. The CDR3 loop spans 14 amino acids. V gave up 2 bases and J gave up 0 bases, with 8 bases separating them. The CDR3 loop is CASSEARSSYEQYF. CDR3 DNA: TGTGCCAGCAGTGAAGCCAGATCCTCCTACGAGCAGTACTTC.

CDR3 sequence reads: CASSPSPGTQETQYF. As DNA, the CDR3 is TGTGCCAGCAGCCCCAGTCCCGGGACTCAAGAGACCCAGTACTTC. The chain recombines TRBV9 with TRBJ2-5; D perhaps matches TRBD2 (6 bases). The germline V gene has CDR1 SGDLS and CDR2 YYNGEE. The V and J ends lost 4 bases and 2 bases respectively, with 15 bases between them. The length of the CDR3 is 15 residues.

The rearrangement uses TRBV19 and TRBJ2-1; 8 bases are shared with TRBD2. V lost 1 base and J lost 10; bases outside the gene matches: 9. The germline V gene encodes CDR1 LNHDA and CDR2 SQIVND (reference sequence). This CDR3 has 15 amino acids. In DNA form, the CDR3 reads TGTGCCAGTAGTATAGTTCAAGCGGGAGTAAGAGAGCAGTTCTTC. It is translated as CASSIVQAGVREQFF.

The chain combines TRBV6-6 with TRBJ2-5; D gene unclear. Trimming left V 1 base short and J 5 bases short, with 8 bases between. The CDR3 is 13 amino acids. Looked up from germline, CDR1 is MNHNY and CDR2 is SVGAGI (reference sequence). CDR3: CASSYYPAETQYF. In nucleotides, the CDR3 is TGTGCCAGCAGTTACTACCCGGCGGAGACCCAGTACTTC.

The V call is TRBV7-2, the J call TRBJ2-3; D remains unclear. CDR1 is SGHTA and CDR2 is FQGNSA in the germline V gene. The V end was cut by 5 bases, the J end by 2 bases, with 14 bases between. This CDR3 region has 15 residues. The CDR3 DNA reads TGTGCCAGCAGCCCGCTAGGGATTTCCACAGATACGCAGTATTTT. Translation gives CASSPLGISTDTQYF.

The chain couples TRBV2 to TRBJ2-7; 14 bases line up with TRBD2. The CDR3 has 17 amino acids. Germline V gene sequence: CDR1 SNHLY, CDR2 FYNNEI. The V segment lost 4 bases and the J segment 2 bases; nucleotides outside the gene matches: 7. The CDR3 nucleotides are TGTGCCAGCAGTGCCGGGACTAGCGGGAGATCCCCCTACGAGCAGTACTTC. Amino acids: CASSAGTSGRSPYEQYF.

This chain joins TRBV7-2 and TRBJ2-6; D gene unclear. V was pared by 0 bases and J by 2 bases, with 11 bases between. Germline V gene sequence: CDR1 SGHTA, CDR2 FQGNSA. CDR3 length: 17 amino acids. The CDR3 DNA reads as TGTGCCAGCAGCTTAGCGTGGGCGCTTCCTGGGGCCAACGTCCTGACTTTC. Translated: CASSLAWALPGANVLTF.

The chain couples TRBV30 to TRBJ1-2; 9 nucleotides line up with TRBD1. The length of the CDR3 is 14 residues. The ends lost 6 bases at V and 4 bases at J; junction bases unmatched: 9. The germline V gene encodes CDR1 GTSNPN and CDR2 SVGIG (reference sequence). The DNA for the CDR3 is TGTGCCTGCAAATTCCGGGACAGGGCCTATGGCTACACCTTC. This sequence encodes CACKFRDRAYGYTF.

This chain links TRBV7-2 with TRBJ2-3; D unclear. In germline, CDR1 is SGHTA, CDR2 FQGNSA. V was clipped by 2 bases and J by 0 bases, with 9 bases between them. The CDR3 has 15 residues. The CDR3 sequence: CASSLLTSSTDTQYF. CDR3 DNA: TGTGCCAGCAGCTTACTTACTTCTAGCACAGATACGCAGTATTTT. Supplemented by reference TRBV7-2 and TRBJ2-3, the full variable domain reads GAGVSQSPSNKVTEKGKDVELRCDPISGHTALYWYRQSLGQGLEFLIYFQGNSAPDKSGLPSDRFSAERTGGSVSTLTIQRTQQEDSAVYLCASSLLTSSTDTQYFGPGTRLTVL.

The chain uses TRBV27 and TRBJ1-4, with 9 bases identical to TRBD1. V was clipped by 7 bases and J by 8 bases; unmatched bases: 11. Per germline, CDR1 MNHEY and CDR2 SMNVEV (reference sequence). The CDR3 is made up of 15 amino acids. The DNA of the CDR3 is TGTGCCAGCACCCCGTTGGGGACAGGGACCGAAAAACTGTTTTTT. It codes for CASTPLGTGTEKLFF.

J is TRBJ1-2 and V is TRBV27; no reliable D call. Trimming left V 9 bases short and J 9 bases short, with 17 bases between. The germline V gene encodes CDR1 MNHEY and CDR2 SMNVEV (reference sequence). This CDR3 comprises 12 residues. The CDR3 DNA reads TGTGCCAGAAGTCCCAGCGAGGGAAGCTACACCTTC. Translated, it gives CARSPSEGSYTF.

This sequence joins TRBV6-5 and TRBJ2-7, with 9 nucleotides matching TRBD1. The length of the CDR3 is 15 residues. Germline CDR1 is MNHEY and CDR2 is SVGAGI. Trimming took 4 bases from V and 6 from J; bases not matched to a gene: 10. CDR3 bases: TGTGCCAGCAGTTCCTTTCACAGGGGGCTGAGCGAGCAGTACTTC. The encoded protein is CASSSFHRGLSEQYF.

The rearrangement uses TRBV7-9 and TRBJ2-1; 7 bases fit TRBD1. The CDR3 is 14 amino acids. Trimming at V came to 7 bases and at J to 7 bases, leaving 10 bases not matched to a gene. CDR1 is SEHNR, CDR2 FQNEAQ, per germline (reference sequence). The CDR3 coding sequence is TGTGCCAGCATTCACTTGGACAGGACGAATGAGCAGTTCTTC. This encodes CASIHLDRTNEQFF.

This chain connects TRBV10-1 to TRBJ2-3; either TRBD1 or TRBD2 may fit D (5 bases each). Germline V lookup: CDR1 WNHNN, CDR2 SYGVQD (reference sequence). Trimming removed 6 bases at V and 0 bases at J, with 7 bases between. This CDR3 is built from 13 residues. This CDR3 is CASSGASTDTQYF. CDR3 nucleotide sequence: TGCGCCAGCAGCGGGGCTAGCACAGATACGCAGTATTTT.

This rearrangement joins TRBV2 to TRBJ2-3; TRBD1 matches at 7 bases. CDR1 is SNHLY and CDR2 is FYNNEI in the germline V gene. Trimming took 3 bases from V and 2 from J; bases not matched to a gene: 2. The CDR3 totals 14 residues. The CDR3 region is CASSEGQPTDTQYF. CDR3 bases: TGTGCCAGCAGTGAGGGACAGCCCACAGATACGCAGTATTTT.

This sequence joins TRBV18 and TRBJ1-4; no reliable D call. The CDR3 has 15 amino acids. V gave up 7 bases and J gave up 7 bases, with 19 bases separating them. Per the germline V gene, CDR1 is KGHSH and CDR2 is LQKENI. Here the CDR3 DNA reads TGTGCCAGCTTATCCAGCGCCAGGATAGGTGAAAAACTGTTTTTT. This translates into CASLSSARIGEKLFF.